The 8 T cell receptor beta chains below come from one sample, sequenced in a study of cytomegalovirus exposure and HLA in healthy donors. Vbeta (60) and Jbeta (13) primers were used in the PCR. Repertoires were generated with immunoSEQ multiplex PCR, while TCRdb's copy carries only in-frame clones and drops some. The table includes around 140,000 clones, roughly 75% detected once. Specimen: PBMCs. The receptors originated from a female donor in good health and CMV-seronegative.

This clone was detected only once. The chain uses TRBV19 and TRBJ2-7, with TRBD2 matching over 11 bases. With 4 bases clipped from V and 1 base from J, the junction kept 6 bases outside the gene matches. The CDR3 sequence is 16 residues long. Germline V gene lookup returns CDR1 LNHDA and CDR2 SQIVND (reference sequence). The CDR3 DNA follows: TGTGCCAGTAGTAGGGCTAGCGGGAGGCGATCCTACGAGCAGTACTTC. Its protein product is CASSRASGRRSYEQYF.

The chain links TRBV7-9 to TRBJ2-1; TRBD2 matches at 10 bases. The CDR3 runs 15 residues. Germline CDR1 reads SEHNR; CDR2 reads FQNEAQ (reference sequence). Trimming at V came to 5 bases and at J to 9 bases, leaving 10 bases not matched to a gene. CDR3 loop: CASSSASGGRIEQFF. CDR3 bases: TGTGCCAGCAGCAGCGCTAGCGGGGGAAGGATTGAGCAGTTCTTC.

This rearrangement joins TRBV7-3 to TRBJ2-2; 7 bases fit TRBD2. Germline CDR1 is SGHTA and CDR2 is FQGTGA. J lost 6 bases, V lost 3 bases, and 1 base had no gene match. The CDR3 runs 13 residues. The CDR3 loop is CASSFSGSGELFF. DNA for the CDR3: TGTGCCAGCAGCTTTAGCGGGTCCGGGGAGCTGTTTTTT.

This chain connects TRBV4-2 to TRBJ1-1, with 7 bases lining up with TRBD1. The germline CDR1 and CDR2 sequences are LGHNA and YNFKEQ. Unmatched junction bases numbered 5, after V lost 4 bases and J lost 0 bases. The CDR3 sequence is 15 residues long. The chain's CDR3 is CASSPGGQLNTEAFF. CDR3 nucleotide sequence: TGTGCCAGCAGCCCAGGGGGGCAGTTGAACACTGAAGCTTTCTTT.

J is TRBJ1-3 and V is TRBV7-9; perhaps TRBD1 as D (5 bases). Per the germline V gene, CDR1 is SEHNR and CDR2 is FQNEAQ (reference sequence). The CDR3 extends over 14 amino acids. V lost 4 bases to trimming and J lost 7 bases, with 14 bases between them. CDR3 in amino acids: CASSYRGDGNTIYF. As DNA, the CDR3 is TGTGCCAGCAGCTACCGGGGGGATGGGAACACCATATATTTT.

V and J are TRBV6-1 and TRBJ1-4, with D possibly matching TRBD1 (6 bases). Germline V gene lookup returns CDR1 MNHNS and CDR2 SASEGT. V was trimmed by 11 bases and J by 0 bases, leaving 10 bases between them. The CDR3 extends over 13 amino acids. This CDR3 is CAGGSATNEKLFF. CDR3 coding DNA: TGTGCCGGGGGCAGCGCAACTAATGAAAAACTGTTTTTT.

This rearrangement joins TRBV27 to TRBJ1-5; D might be TRBD1 (6 bases). The CDR3 sequence is 15 residues long. Looked up from germline, CDR1 is MNHEY and CDR2 is SMNVEV (reference sequence). V gave up 1 base and J gave up 7 bases, with 14 bases separating them. The CDR3, as DNA: TGTGCCAGCAGTTTATGGGGGGGGGCAGGGCAGCCCCAGCATTTT. Residues: CASSLWGGAGQPQHF.

The CDR3 bases are TGTGCCAGCAGTACCGGGACAGGGTCGGAGACCCAGTACTTC. It is translated as CASSTGTGSETQYF. The chain couples TRBV7-9 to TRBJ2-5; 9 bases align to TRBD1. Germline V gives CDR1 SEHNR, CDR2 FQNEAQ (reference sequence). V shed 6 bases, J shed 5 bases, and the junction held 7 bases outside the gene matches. This CDR3 contains 14 residues.